This record covers a single T cell receptor (beta chain). These data belong to a study of blood T cell repertoires in COVID-19. CDR3 length equals 15 residues. Looked up from germline, CDR1 is KGHDR and CDR2 is SFDVKD. V was shortened by 2 bases and J by 2 bases, with 10 bases between the two germline ends. Sequencing was performed with immunoSEQ multiplex PCR; in TCRdb, only in-frame clones are kept and a portion is missing. In the table there are 150,000 to 200,000 clones, roughly 86% of which are singletons. The sequenced sample was peripheral blood. This receptor was taken from a man between 65 and 85 years old with acute or convalescent COVID-19. The chain is built from TRBV24-1 and TRBJ2-3; D may be TRBD2 (6 bases). The CDR3, as DNA: TGTGCCACCAGTGATTCCTCGGGACTCACAGATACGCAGTATTTT. This gives the protein CATSDSSGLTDTQYF.